Listed below are T cell receptor beta chains from one sample, sequenced in a study of Ad26.COV2.S vaccination and SARS-CoV-2 variants. Profiled with immunoSEQ multiplex PCR; TCRdb holds only in-frame clones, not every one. Of more than 300,000 clones listed, roughly 80% are singletons. The sequencing here drew on peripheral blood, taken in a trial of Ad26.COV2.S vaccine versus placebo. Source of these receptors: a person aged 18-60 years who received the Ad26.COV2.S COVID-19 vaccine or a placebo. Both conserved end residues are part of each CDR3. A D gene is named only where the DNA matches it firmly. The listing skips clone size in some rows; elsewhere it reads once, few, many or a size class.

>TRBV6-6|-|TRBJ1-1|-
TGTGCCAGCAGTTACCTCGCTGAAGCCTTCTTT
CASSYLAEAFF
>TRBV2|few|TRBJ2-7|-
TGTGCCAGCAGTGAAGGGATTTCCTACGAGCAGTACTTC
CASSEGISYEQYF
>TRBV11-2|-|TRBJ2-3|-
TGTGCCAGCAGCTTAGATGGGCAGGGGGATACGCAGTATTTT
CASSLDGQGDTQYF
>TRBV28|few|TRBJ1-4|-
TGTGCCAGCAGTTTTTGGGCCCGTGACAATGAAAAACTGTTTTTT
CASSFWARDNEKLFF
>TRBV27|-|TRBJ2-1|TRBD2
TGTGCCAGCAGTTTAATCGGACGCGGGGGGGCTAGGGAGCAGTTCTTC
CASSLIGRGGAREQFF
>TRBV4-2|-|TRBJ2-3|TRBD2
TGTGCCAGCAGCCCGACGGGGGGGATCGATACGCAGTATTTT
CASSPTGGIDTQYF
>TRBV20-1|-|TRBJ2-5|-
TGCAGTGCTAGTTTGCGGGGTGTAGAGACCCAGTACTTC
CSASLRGVETQYF
>TRBV5-6|-|TRBJ2-1|-
TGTGCCAGCAGCTTTGGCTTGAGGAATGAGCAGTTCTTC
CASSFGLRNEQFF
>TRBV29-1|-|TRBJ1-1|TRBD1
TGCAGCGTTGCCCCCGGGACAGGGAACACTGAAGCTTTCTTT
CSVAPGTGNTEAFF
>TRBV5-4|-|TRBJ1-6|-
TGTGCCAGCAGCTTTGAGGCGGTGTCGAATTCACCCCTCCACTTT
CASSFEAVSNSPLHF
>TRBV7-6|few|TRBJ1-4|-
TGTGCCAGCAGCTTAGGAGGAGAAAAACTGTTTTTT
CASSLGGEKLFF
>TRBV11-2|-|TRBJ2-5|-
TGTGCCAGCAGCCACCGGGCGGAGACCCAGTACTTC
CASSHRAETQYF
>TRBV9|-|TRBJ1-1|TRBD1
TGTGCCAGCAGCGCCCGACAGGGTAGGACTGAAGCTTTCTTT
CASSARQGRTEAFF
>TRBV23-1|-|TRBJ1-1|-
TGCGCCAGCAGTCAATTTAGGGGCAGGAACACTGAAGCTTTCTTT
CASSQFRGRNTEAFF
>TRBV7-9|-|TRBJ2-5|-
TGTGCCAGCACCAAAGCGGGCAGACAAGAGACCCAGTACTTC
CASTKAGRQETQYF
>TRBV3-1/TRBV3-2|-|TRBJ1-2|-
TGTGCCAGCAACCAAGGTATTAACTATGGCTACACCTTC
CASNQGINYGYTF
>TRBV14|-|TRBJ2-7|-
TGTGCCAGCAGCCTTTTCGGGGGCGCGACCCGATACGAGCAGTACTTC
CASSLFGGATRYEQYF
>TRBV2|once|TRBJ2-3|TRBD1
TGTGCCAGCAGAGGGACAGGGCCAAAGCAAACAGATACGCAGTATTTT
CASRGTGPKQTDTQYF
>TRBV5-1|-|TRBJ2-1|-
TGCGCCAGCAGCTTGGGACGTCTTGGTCTAGCTTCTATTCGTACCGAGCAGTTCTTC
CASSLGRLGLASIRTEQFF
>TRBV4-1|-|TRBJ2-7|TRBD2
TGCGCCAGCAGCGTGTTATGGCGGGGGGTATACGAGCAGTACTTC
CASSVLWRGVYEQYF
>TRBV28|-|TRBJ1-1|-
TGTGCCAGCACAACTTTTTACGGGACAAGGATCTACACTGAAGCTTTCTTT
CASTTFYGTRIYTEAFF
>TRBV7-2|-|TRBJ1-5|-
TGTGCCAGCAGCTTATTGGGCAGCCAATATAGCAATCAGCCCCAGCATTTT
CASSLLGSQYSNQPQHF
>TRBV7-9|-|TRBJ2-3|TRBD2
TGTGCCAGCAGCTCAAGTCGGGCTAGCGGGGGGCACGATACGCAGTATTTT
CASSSSRASGGHDTQYF
>TRBV14|once|TRBJ2-7|-
TGTGCCAGCAGCCAAGATCTTACGGGCCTACCTATCGAGCAGTACTTC
CASSQDLTGLPIEQYF
>TRBV24-1|-|TRBJ1-2|-
TGTGCCACCAGTGTGAGTCACCCCAGCGGGGGCTACACCTTC
CATSVSHPSGGYTF
>TRBV7-2|-|TRBJ1-2|-
TGTGCCAGCAGCTTAACCGGGACAAGTTATGGCTACACCTTC
CASSLTGTSYGYTF
>TRBV6-6|-|TRBJ2-7|TRBD2
TGTGCCAGCAGGGTGGGCGGGGGGTTCTACGAGCAGTACTTC
CASRVGGGFYEQYF
>TRBV4-1|-|TRBJ1-6|TRBD1
TGCGCCAGCAGCCACCCGGGACAGGGGTATTCACCCCTCCACTTT
CASSHPGQGYSPLHF
>TRBV24-1|few|TRBJ2-2|-
TGTGCCACCAGTGGTCTGATGGGTGGTGGGAACACCGGGGAGCTGTTTTTT
CATSGLMGGGNTGELFF
>TRBV5-1|-|TRBJ2-1|-
TGCGCCAGCAGCTTACCTGGTGGCCTAAGCAATGAGCAGTTCTTC
CASSLPGGLSNEQFF
>TRBV5-1|-|TRBJ1-1|TRBD1
TGCGCCAGCAGCCCCGGGACAGGGGCGTGGAATAGTATGGACACTGAAGCTTTCTTT
CASSPGTGAWNSMDTEAFF
>TRBV29-1|-|TRBJ2-3|-
TGCAGCGTTGAAAAGGGGTCCGCTACAGATACGCAGTATTTT
CSVEKGSATDTQYF